The rows below give T cell receptor beta chains drawn from one sample of a study of T cell changes during pregnancy in multiple sclerosis. The assay was immunoSEQ multiplex PCR, and TCRdb's table has in-frame clones only and misses some. This sample has approximately 71,000 clones, with around 94% found just once. The source material was peripheral blood, sampled in the third trimester of pregnancy. The origin of the receptors is a female donor with multiple sclerosis, enrolled in a pregnancy study. Each CDR3 is given with its conserved first and last residue. A D gene is named only where the DNA matches it firmly. Size tells how often a clone was seen (once, few, many) or the class of an expanded clone, and some rows leave it out.

j_call	clone_size	d_call	cdr3_length	v_call	cdr3_aa	cdr3_nt
TRBJ2-3	.	TRBD2	15	TRBV2	CASRVSGGSTDTQYF	TGTGCCAGCAGAGTCAGCGGGGGTTCCACAGATACGCAGTATTTT
TRBJ1-1	once	TRBD1	14	TRBV2	CASSEDRGDTEAFF	TGTGCCAGCAGTGAGGACAGGGGCGACACTGAAGCTTTCTTT
TRBJ2-7	.	TRBD1	12	TRBV25-1	CASGTGAYEQYF	TGTGCCAGCGGGACAGGGGCCTACGAGCAGTACTTC
TRBJ1-2	.	TRBD1	18	TRBV7-8	CASSSRGGQGEGDYGYTF	TGTGCCAGCAGTTCACGGGGTGGACAGGGGGAGGGCGACTATGGCTACACCTTC
TRBJ2-1	.	TRBD2	14	TRBV29-1	CSVVSGRLGNEQFF	TGCAGCGTTGTTAGCGGGAGGCTCGGGAATGAGCAGTTCTTC
TRBJ1-4	.	.	15	TRBV5-1	CASSLKGDKDEKLFF	TGCGCCAGCAGCTTAAAGGGAGATAAGGATGAAAAACTGTTTTTT
TRBJ2-1	.	TRBD2	19	TRBV9	CASSVGLAGGTSSYNEQFF	TGTGCCAGCAGCGTAGGACTAGCGGGGGGGACAAGCTCCTACAATGAGCAGTTCTTC
TRBJ2-3	.	TRBD1	15	TRBV2	CASRGQGSWADTQYF	TGTGCCAGCAGGGGACAGGGGAGCTGGGCAGATACGCAGTATTTT
TRBJ2-7	.	TRBD1	16	TRBV6-1	CASSAPQRQGTYEQYF	TGTGCCAGCAGTGCGCCCCAAAGACAGGGGACCTACGAGCAGTACTTC
TRBJ1-2	.	TRBD1	13	TRBV10-1	CASSMTGDYGYTF	TGCGCCAGCAGTATGACAGGGGACTATGGCTACACCTTC
TRBJ2-1	.	TRBD2	14	TRBV6-6	CASSYIAGVGEQFF	TGTGCCAGCAGTTACATAGCGGGAGTAGGGGAGCAGTTCTTC
TRBJ2-2	.	TRBD2	15	TRBV6-5	CASSYWREATGELFF	TGTGCCAGCAGTTACTGGCGGGAGGCCACCGGGGAGCTGTTTTTT
TRBJ2-5	.	.	15	TRBV4-2	CASSQVTDFQETQYF	TGTGCCAGCAGCCAAGTTACGGACTTTCAAGAGACCCAGTACTTC
TRBJ2-7	.	TRBD2	16	TRBV10-2	CASRYGLAGGSYEQYF	TGCGCCAGCAGGTACGGACTAGCGGGCGGATCCTACGAGCAGTACTTC
TRBJ2-1	.	TRBD1	16	TRBV18	CASSPNPQGASNEQFF	TGTGCCAGCTCACCGAACCCGCAGGGGGCGAGTAATGAGCAGTTCTTC
TRBJ1-1	.	.	14	TRBV6-6	CASTLDRPNTEAFF	TGTGCCAGCACCTTGGACAGACCGAACACTGAAGCTTTCTTT
TRBJ2-5	.	TRBD2	15	TRBV6-5	CASSYSTSGIETQYF	TGTGCCAGCAGTTACTCGACTAGCGGGATAGAGACCCAGTACTTC
TRBJ2-7	.	TRBD1	15	TRBV9	CASSVGGQGTYEQYF	TGTGCCAGCAGCGTAGGTGGACAGGGCACCTACGAGCAGTACTTC
TRBJ1-1	once	.	15	TRBV9	CASSVVLPGDTEAFF	TGTGCCAGCAGCGTAGTGCTGCCAGGGGATACTGAAGCTTTCTTT
TRBJ2-2	.	.	14	TRBV5-6	CASNFRGNTGELFF	TGTGCCAGCAATTTCCGCGGGAACACCGGGGAGCTGTTTTTT
TRBJ1-1	.	.	15	TRBV10-3	CAISDERGAGTEAFF	TGTGCCATCAGTGATGAGCGGGGGGCGGGCACTGAAGCTTTCTTT
TRBJ2-7	.	TRBD2	15	TRBV7-6	CASSLGAGGTYEQYF	TGTGCCAGCAGCCTGGGGGCGGGAGGGACCTACGAGCAGTACTTC
TRBJ1-2	.	.	16	TRBV21-1	CASSKGWDRENYGYTF	TGTGCCAGCAGCAAGGGGTGGGACAGGGAAAACTATGGCTACACCTTC
TRBJ2-3	.	TRBD2	15	TRBV2	CASRGLAGGRDTQYF	TGTGCCAGCAGAGGACTAGCGGGAGGACGAGATACGCAGTATTTT
TRBJ1-4	once	.	15	TRBV7-2	CASSLAPGTGEKLFF	TGTGCCAGCAGCTTAGCGCCGGGTACTGGTGAAAAACTGTTTTTT
TRBJ2-3	.	TRBD2	16	TRBV7-2	CASSSDGRARTDTQYF	TGTGCCAGCAGCAGCGACGGGAGGGCACGCACAGATACGCAGTATTTT
TRBJ2-2	.	TRBD1	15	TRBV7-3	CASSTGQGNTGELFF	TGTGCCAGCAGCACGGGACAGGGGAACACCGGGGAGCTGTTTTTT
TRBJ2-2	.	TRBD2	14	TRBV5-5	CASSPGGATGELFF	TGTGCCAGCAGCCCCGGGGGGGCCACCGGGGAGCTGTTTTTT